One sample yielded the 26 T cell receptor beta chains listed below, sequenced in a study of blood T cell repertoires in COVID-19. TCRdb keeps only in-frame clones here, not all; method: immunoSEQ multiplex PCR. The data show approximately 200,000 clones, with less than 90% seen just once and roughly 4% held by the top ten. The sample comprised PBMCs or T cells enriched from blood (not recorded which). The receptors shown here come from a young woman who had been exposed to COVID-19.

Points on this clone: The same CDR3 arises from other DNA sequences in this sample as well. As DNA, the CDR3 is TGTGCCAGCAGCGGACAGGGGGGCAATCAGCCCCAGCATTTT. Translating gives CASSGQGGNQPQHF. This rearrangement joins TRBV2 to TRBJ1-5, with TRBD1 matching over 10 bases. Per germline, CDR1 SNHLY and CDR2 FYNNEI. The CDR3 is 14 residues long. The V gene end was trimmed by 6 bases and the J gene end by 2 bases; junction bases not matched to a gene: 1.

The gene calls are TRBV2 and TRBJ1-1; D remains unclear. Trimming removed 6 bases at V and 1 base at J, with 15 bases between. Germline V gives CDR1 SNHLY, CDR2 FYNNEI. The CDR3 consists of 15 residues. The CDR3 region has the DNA TGTGCCAGCAGGCCCGGAGGGAGGGAGAACACTGAAGCTTTCTTT. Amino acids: CASRPGGRENTEAFF.

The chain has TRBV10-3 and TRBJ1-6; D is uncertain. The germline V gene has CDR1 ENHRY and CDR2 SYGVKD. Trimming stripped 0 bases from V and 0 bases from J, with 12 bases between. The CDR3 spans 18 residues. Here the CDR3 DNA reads TGTGCCATCAGTGAGTCGGGGTCGGGAAGCTCCTATAATTCACCCCTCCACTTT. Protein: CAISESGSGSSYNSPLHF.

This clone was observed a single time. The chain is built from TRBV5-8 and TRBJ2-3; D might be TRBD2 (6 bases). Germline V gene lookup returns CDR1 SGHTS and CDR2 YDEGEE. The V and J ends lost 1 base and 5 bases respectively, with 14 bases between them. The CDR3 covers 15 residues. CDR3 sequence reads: CASSLFLAPEDTQYF. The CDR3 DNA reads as TGTGCCAGCAGCTTGTTTCTAGCGCCCGAAGATACGCAGTATTTT.

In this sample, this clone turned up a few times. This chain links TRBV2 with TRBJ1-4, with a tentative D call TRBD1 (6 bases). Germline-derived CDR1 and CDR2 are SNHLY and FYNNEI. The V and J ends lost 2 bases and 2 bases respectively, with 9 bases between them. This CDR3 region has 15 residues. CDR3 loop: CASSEQGLTNEKLFF. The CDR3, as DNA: TGTGCCAGCAGTGAACAGGGGTTGACTAATGAAAAACTGTTTTTT.

The CDR3 coding sequence is TGTGCCAGCTCACCAAACGGGGGGGGCTACACCTTC. Amino acids: CASSPNGGGYTF. The chain recombines TRBV18 with TRBJ1-2, with D perhaps matching TRBD1 (5 bases). The V and J ends lost 2 bases and 8 bases respectively, with 9 bases between them. CDR3 length equals 12 residues. Germline V gene sequence: CDR1 KGHSH, CDR2 LQKENI.

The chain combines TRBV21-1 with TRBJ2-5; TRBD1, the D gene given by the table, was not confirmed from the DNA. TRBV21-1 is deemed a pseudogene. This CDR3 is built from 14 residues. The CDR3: CASSKEIGAETQYF. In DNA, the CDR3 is TGTGCCAGCAGCAAAGAGATAGGGGCAGAGACCCAGTACTTC.

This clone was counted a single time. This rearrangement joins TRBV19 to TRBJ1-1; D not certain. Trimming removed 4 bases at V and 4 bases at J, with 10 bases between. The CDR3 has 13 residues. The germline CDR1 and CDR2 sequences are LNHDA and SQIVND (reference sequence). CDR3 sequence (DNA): TGTGCCAGTAGTAGCAGTCAGTTCACTGAAGCTTTCTTT. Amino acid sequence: CASSSSQFTEAFF.

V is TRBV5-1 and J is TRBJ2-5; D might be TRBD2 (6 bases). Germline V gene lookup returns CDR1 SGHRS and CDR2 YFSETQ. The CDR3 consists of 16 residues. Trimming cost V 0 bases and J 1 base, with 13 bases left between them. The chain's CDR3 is CASSLANAGSQETQYF. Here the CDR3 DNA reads TGCGCCAGCAGCTTGGCCAACGCCGGGAGCCAAGAGACCCAGTACTTC.

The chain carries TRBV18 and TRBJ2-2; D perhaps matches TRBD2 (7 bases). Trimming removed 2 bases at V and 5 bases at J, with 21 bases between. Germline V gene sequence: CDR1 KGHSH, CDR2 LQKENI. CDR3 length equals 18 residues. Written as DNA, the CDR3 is TGTGCCAGCTCACCATTCGTGCAGGCTCGGGGGGCGACCGGGGAGCTGTTTTTT. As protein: CASSPFVQARGATGELFF.

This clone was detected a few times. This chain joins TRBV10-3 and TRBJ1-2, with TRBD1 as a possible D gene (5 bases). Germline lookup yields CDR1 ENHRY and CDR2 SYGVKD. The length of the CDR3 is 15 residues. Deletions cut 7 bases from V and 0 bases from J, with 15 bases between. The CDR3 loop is CAINLAREANYGYTF. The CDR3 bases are TGTGCCATCAACTTAGCCAGGGAAGCTAACTATGGCTACACCTTC.

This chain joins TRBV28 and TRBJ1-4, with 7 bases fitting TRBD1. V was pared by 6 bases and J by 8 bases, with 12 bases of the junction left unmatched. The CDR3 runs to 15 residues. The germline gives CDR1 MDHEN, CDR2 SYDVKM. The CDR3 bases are TGTGCCAGCAGCGTGACAGGGCTCGGGGGAGAAAAACTGTTTTTT. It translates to CASSVTGLGGEKLFF.

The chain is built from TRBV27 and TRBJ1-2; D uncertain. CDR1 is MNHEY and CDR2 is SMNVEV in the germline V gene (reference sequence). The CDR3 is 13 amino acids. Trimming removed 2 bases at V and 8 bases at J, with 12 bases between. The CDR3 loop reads CASSLNGGSGYTF. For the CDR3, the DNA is TGTGCCAGCAGTTTAAACGGCGGTTCCGGCTACACCTTC.

The CDR3 nucleotides are TGCGCCAGCAGGGGGGGGGTAAGGGGCGAAGCTAACTATGGCTACACCTTC. Translating it yields CASRGGVRGEANYGYTF. The chain has TRBV23-1 and TRBJ1-2; the D gene is possibly TRBD1 (5 bases). TRBV23-1 belongs to the ORF category, with a function that is uncertain. The CDR3 contains 17 residues. The ends were cut back, 6 bases at V and 0 bases at J, with 20 bases in the middle.

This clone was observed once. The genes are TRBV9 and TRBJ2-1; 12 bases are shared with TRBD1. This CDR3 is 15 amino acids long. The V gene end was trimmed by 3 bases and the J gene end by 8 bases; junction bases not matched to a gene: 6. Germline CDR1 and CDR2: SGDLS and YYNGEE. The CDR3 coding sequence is TGTGCCAGCAGCGAGGGGACAGGGGGCAGGTATGAGCAGTTCTTC. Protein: CASSEGTGGRYEQFF. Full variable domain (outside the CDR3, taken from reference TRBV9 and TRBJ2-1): DSGVTQTPKHLITATGQRVTLRCSPRSGDLSVYWYQQSLDQGLQFLIQYYNGEERAKGNILERFSAQQFPDLHSELNLSSLELGDSALYFCASSEGTGGRYEQFFGPGTRLTVL.

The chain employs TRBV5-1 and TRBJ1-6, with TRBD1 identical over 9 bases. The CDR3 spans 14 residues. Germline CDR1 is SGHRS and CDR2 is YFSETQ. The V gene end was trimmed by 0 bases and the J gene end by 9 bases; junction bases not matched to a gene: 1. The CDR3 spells CASSLAGQGSPLHF. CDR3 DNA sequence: TGCGCCAGCAGCTTGGCGGGACAGGGTTCACCCCTCCACTTT.

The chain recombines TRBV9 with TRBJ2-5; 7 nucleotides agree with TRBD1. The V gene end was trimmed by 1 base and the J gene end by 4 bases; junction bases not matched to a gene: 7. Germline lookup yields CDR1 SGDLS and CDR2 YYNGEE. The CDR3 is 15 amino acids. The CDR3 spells CASSVTGAGGETQYF. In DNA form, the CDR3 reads TGTGCCAGCAGCGTAACAGGGGCTGGGGGAGAGACCCAGTACTTC.

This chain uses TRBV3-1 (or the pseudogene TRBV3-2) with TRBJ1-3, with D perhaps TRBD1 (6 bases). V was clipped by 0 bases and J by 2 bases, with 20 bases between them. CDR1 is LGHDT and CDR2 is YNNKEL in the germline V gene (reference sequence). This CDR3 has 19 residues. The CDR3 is CASSQEGGGPGVAGNTIYF. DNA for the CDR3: TGTGCCAGCAGCCAAGAGGGGGGAGGGCCAGGGGTTGCTGGAAACACCATATATTTT.

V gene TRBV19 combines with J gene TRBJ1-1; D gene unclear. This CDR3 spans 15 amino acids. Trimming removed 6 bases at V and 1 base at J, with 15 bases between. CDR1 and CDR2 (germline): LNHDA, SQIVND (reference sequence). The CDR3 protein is CASSTILTGNTEAFF. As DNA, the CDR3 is TGTGCCAGTAGCACCATCCTCACGGGGAACACTGAAGCTTTCTTT.

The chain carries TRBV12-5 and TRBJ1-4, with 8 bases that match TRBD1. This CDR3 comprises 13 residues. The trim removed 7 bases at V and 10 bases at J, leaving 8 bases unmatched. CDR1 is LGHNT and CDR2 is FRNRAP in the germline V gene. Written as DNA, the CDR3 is TGTGCTAGTGAGACAGGGGTGAATAGAAAACTGTTTTTT. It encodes CASETGVNRKLFF.

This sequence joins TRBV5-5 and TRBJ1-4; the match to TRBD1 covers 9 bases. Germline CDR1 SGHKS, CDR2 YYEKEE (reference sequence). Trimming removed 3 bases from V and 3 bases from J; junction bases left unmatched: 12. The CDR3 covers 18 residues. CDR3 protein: CASSYKQGAGNSNEKLFF. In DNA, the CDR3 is TGTGCCAGCAGCTACAAACAGGGGGCTGGTAATTCTAATGAAAAACTGTTTTTT.

CDR3 nucleotides: TGTGCCAGCAGTCAAGGACAGGGGCTGCCCCAGCATTTT. Its protein is CASSQGQGLPQHF. This sequence joins TRBV12-3 or TRBV12-4 and TRBJ1-5; 9 bases are a match to TRBD1. The CDR3 sequence is 13 residues long. V dropped 5 bases and J dropped 9; count of bases not matched to a gene: 5.

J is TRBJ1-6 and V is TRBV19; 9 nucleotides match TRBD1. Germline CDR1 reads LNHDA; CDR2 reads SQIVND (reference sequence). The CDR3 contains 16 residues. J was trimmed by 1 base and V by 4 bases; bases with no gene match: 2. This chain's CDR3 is CASSTQGASYNSPLHF. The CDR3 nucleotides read TGTGCCAGTAGTACACAGGGGGCGTCCTATAATTCACCCCTCCACTTT.

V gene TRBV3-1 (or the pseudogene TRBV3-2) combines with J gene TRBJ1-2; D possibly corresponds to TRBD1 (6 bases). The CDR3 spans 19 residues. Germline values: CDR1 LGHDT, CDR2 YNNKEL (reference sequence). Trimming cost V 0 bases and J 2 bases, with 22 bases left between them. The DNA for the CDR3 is TGTGCCAGCAGCCAAGAATCAGGAGGCCAGGGGTGGTTCAACTATGGCTACACCTTC. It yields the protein CASSQESGGQGWFNYGYTF.

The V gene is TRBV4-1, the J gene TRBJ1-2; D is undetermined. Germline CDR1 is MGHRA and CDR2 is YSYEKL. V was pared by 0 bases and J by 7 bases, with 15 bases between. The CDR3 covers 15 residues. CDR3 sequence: CASSQDTALRRGYTF. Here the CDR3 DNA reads TGCGCCAGCAGCCAAGATACAGCCCTCCGGCGTGGCTACACCTTC.

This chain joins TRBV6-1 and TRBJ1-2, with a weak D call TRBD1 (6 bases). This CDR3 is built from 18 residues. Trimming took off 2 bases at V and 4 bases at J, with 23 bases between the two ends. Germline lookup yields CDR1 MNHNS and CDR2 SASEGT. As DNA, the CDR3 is TGTGCCAGCAGTGAAAAGGGGGGAGGGTTAAAAGGGAGCTATGGCTACACCTTC. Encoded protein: CASSEKGGGLKGSYGYTF.